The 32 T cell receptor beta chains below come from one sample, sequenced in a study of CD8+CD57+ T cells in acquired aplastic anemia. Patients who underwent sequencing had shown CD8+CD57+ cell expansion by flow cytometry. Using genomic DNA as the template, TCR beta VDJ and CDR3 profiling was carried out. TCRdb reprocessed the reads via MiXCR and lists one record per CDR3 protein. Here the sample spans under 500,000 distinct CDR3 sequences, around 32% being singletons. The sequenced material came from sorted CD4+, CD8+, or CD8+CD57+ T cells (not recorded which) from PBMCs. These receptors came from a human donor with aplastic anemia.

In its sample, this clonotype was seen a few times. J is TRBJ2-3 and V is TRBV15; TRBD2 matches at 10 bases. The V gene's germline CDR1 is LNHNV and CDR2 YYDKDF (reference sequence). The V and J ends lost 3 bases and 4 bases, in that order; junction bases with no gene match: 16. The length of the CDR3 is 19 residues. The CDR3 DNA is TGTGCCACCAGCAGGTCGACGACCTTGCTAGCGGGAGTACCAGATACGCAGTATTTT. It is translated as CATSRSTTLLAGVPDTQYF.

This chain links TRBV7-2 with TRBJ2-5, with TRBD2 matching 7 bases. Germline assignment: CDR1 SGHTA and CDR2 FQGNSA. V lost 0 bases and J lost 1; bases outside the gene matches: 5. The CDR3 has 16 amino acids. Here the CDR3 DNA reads TGTGCCAGCAGCTTAGCGTTACTAGCGACCCAAGAGACCCAGTACTTC. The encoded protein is CASSLALLATQETQYF.

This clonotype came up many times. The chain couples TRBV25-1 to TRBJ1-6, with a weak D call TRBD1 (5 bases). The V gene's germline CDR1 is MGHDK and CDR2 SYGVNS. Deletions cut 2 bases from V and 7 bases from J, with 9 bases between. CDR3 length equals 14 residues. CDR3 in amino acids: CASSEQGYNSPLHF. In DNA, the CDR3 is TGTGCCAGCAGTGAACAGGGATACAATTCACCCCTCCACTTT.

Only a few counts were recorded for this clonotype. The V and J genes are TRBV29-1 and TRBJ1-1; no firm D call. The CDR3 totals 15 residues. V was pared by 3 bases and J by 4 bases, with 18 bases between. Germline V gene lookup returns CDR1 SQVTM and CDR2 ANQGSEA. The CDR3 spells CSVENTGVWGTEAFF. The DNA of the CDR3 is TGCAGCGTTGAGAATACCGGGGTTTGGGGCACTGAAGCTTTCTTT.

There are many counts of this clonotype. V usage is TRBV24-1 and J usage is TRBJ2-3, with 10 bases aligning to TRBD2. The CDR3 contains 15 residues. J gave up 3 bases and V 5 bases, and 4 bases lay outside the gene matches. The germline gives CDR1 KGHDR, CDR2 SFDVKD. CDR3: CATSVPSGRTDTQYF. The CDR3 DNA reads TGTGCCACCAGTGTCCCTAGCGGGAGAACAGATACGCAGTATTTT.

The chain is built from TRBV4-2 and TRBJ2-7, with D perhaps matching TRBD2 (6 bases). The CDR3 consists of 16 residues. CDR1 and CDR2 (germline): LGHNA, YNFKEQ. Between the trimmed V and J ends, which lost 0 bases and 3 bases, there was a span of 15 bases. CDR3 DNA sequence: TGTGCCAGCAGCCAAGAAGGGGCTAGCGAATTCTACGAGCAGTACTTC. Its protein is CASSQEGASEFYEQYF.

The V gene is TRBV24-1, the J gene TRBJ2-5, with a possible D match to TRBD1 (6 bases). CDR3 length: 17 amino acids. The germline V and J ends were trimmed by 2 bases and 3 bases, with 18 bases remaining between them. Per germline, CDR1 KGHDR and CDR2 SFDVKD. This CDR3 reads CATSDSVTGNTEETQYF. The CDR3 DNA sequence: TGTGCCACCAGTGATTCTGTGACAGGCAACACTGAAGAGACCCAGTACTTC.

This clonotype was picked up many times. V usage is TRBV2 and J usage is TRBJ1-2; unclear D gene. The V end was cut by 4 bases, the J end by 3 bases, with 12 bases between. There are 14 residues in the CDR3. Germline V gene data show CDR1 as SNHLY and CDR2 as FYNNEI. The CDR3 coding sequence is TGTGCCAGCAGTGTAAAGGCTTCTGACTATGGCTACACCTTC. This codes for CASSVKASDYGYTF. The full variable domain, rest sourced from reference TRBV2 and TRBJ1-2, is EPEVTQTPSHQVTQMGQEVILRCVPISNHLYFYWYRQILGQKVEFLVSFYNNEISEKSEIFDDQFSVERPDGSNFTLKIRSTKLEDSAMYFCASSVKASDYGYTFGSGTRLTVV.

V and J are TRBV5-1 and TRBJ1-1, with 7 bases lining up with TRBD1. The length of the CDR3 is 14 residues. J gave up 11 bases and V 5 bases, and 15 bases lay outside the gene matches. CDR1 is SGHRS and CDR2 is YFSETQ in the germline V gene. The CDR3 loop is CASRPTNSGGFAFF. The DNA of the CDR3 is TGCGCCAGCAGGCCGACCAACTCAGGGGGTTTTGCTTTCTTT.

CDR3 amino acids: CASSGDGGYNSPLHF. The CDR3 coding sequence is TGTGCCAGCAGCGGGGACGGTGGGTATAATTCACCCCTCCACTTT. The chain has TRBV9 and TRBJ1-6, with D possibly being TRBD1 (5 bases). The V and J ends lost 3 bases and 4 bases respectively, with 11 bases between them. CDR3 size: 15 residues. Per germline, CDR1 SGDLS and CDR2 YYNGEE.

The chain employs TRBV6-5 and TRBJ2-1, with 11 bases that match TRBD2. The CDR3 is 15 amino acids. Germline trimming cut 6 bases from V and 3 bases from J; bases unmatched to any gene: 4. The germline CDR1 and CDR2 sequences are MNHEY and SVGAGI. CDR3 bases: TGTGCCAGCAGGTCCGGGACTAGCGGCTACAATGAGCAGTTCTTC. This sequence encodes CASRSGTSGYNEQFF.

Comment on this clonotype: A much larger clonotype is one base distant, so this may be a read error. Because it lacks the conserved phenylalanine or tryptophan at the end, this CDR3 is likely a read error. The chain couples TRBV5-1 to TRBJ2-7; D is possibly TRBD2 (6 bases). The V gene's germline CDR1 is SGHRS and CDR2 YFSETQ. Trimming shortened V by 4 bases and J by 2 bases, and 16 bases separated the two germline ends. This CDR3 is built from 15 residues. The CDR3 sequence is CASSGGAQVAYEQYL. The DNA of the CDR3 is TGCGCCAGCAGCGGCGGGGCACAGGTAGCCTACGAGCAGTACCTC.

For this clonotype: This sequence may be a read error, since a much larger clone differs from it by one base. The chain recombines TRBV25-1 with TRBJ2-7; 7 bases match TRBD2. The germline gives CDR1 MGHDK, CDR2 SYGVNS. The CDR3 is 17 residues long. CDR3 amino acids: CASSLGVTSEKVYAQYF. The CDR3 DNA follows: TGTGCCAGCAGCTTAGGAGTAACTAGCGAGAAGGTCTACGCGCAGTACTTC.

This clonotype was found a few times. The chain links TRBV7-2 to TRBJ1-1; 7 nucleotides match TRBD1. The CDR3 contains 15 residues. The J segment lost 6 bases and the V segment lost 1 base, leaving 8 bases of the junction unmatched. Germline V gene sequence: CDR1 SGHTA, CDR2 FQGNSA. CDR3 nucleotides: TGTGCCAGCAGCTTAGTTCGACAGGGAAGCGCTGAAGCTTTCTTT. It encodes CASSLVRQGSAEAFF.

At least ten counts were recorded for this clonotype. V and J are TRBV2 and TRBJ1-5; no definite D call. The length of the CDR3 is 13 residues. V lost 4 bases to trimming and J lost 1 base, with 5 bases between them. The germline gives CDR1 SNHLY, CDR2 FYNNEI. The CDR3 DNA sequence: TGTGCCAGCAGTGTCCAAAGCAATCAGCCCCAGCATTTT. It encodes CASSVQSNQPQHF. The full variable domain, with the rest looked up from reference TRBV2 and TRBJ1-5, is EPEVTQTPSHQVTQMGQEVILRCVPISNHLYFYWYRQILGQKVEFLVSFYNNEISEKSEIFDDQFSVERPDGSNFTLKIRSTKLEDSAMYFCASSVQSNQPQHFGDGTRLSIL.

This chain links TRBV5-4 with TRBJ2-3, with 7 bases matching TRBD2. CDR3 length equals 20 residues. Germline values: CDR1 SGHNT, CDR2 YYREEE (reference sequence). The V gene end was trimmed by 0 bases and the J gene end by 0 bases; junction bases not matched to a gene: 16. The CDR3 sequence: CASSLVPLPGGPPSTDTQYF. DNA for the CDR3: TGTGCCAGCAGCTTGGTCCCTCTTCCGGGAGGCCCCCCTAGCACAGATACGCAGTATTTT.

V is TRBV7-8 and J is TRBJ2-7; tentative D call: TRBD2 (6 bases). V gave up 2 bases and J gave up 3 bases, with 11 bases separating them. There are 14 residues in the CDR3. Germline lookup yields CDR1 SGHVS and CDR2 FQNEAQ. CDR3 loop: CASSLRAGYYEQYF. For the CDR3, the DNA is TGTGCCAGCAGCTTACGGGCGGGGTACTACGAGCAGTACTTC.

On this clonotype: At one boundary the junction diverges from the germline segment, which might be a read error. For the CDR3, the DNA is TGCGCCAGCAGCCAAGGGGTGCCCCGTCCTGGGGACTATGACTACACCTTC. Translated: CASSQGVPRPGDYDYTF. V gene TRBV5-1 combines with J gene TRBJ1-2; a possible D gene is TRBD1 (5 bases). The length of the CDR3 is 17 residues. CDR1 is SGHRS and CDR2 is YFSETQ in the germline V gene. Supplemented by reference TRBV5-1 and TRBJ1-2, the full variable domain reads KAGVTQTPRYLIKTRGQQVTLSCSPISGHRSVSWYQQTPGQGLQFLFEYFSETQRNKGNFPGRFSGRQFSNSRSEMNVSTLELGDSALYLCASSQGVPRPGDYDYTFGSGTRLTVV.

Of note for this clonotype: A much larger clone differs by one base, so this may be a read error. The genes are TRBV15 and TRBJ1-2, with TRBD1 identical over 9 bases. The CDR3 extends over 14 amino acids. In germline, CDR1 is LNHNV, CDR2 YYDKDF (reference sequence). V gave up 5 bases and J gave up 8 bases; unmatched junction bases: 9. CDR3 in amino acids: CATSQEGTGSGYTF. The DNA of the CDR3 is TGTGCCACCAGCCAAGAAGGGACAGGGAGCGGCTACACCTTC.

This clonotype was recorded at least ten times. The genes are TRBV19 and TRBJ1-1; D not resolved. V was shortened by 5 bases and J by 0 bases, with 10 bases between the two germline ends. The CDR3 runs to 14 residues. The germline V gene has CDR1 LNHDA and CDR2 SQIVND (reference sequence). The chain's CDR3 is CASSFGRVNTEAFF. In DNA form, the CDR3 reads TGTGCCAGTAGTTTTGGCAGAGTGAACACTGAAGCTTTCTTT.

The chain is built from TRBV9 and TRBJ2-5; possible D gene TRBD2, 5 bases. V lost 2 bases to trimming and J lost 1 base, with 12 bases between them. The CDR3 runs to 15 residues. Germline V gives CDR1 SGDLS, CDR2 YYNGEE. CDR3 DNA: TGTGCCAGCAGCGTGGCGGGCCGTACCCAAGAGACCCAGTACTTC. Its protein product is CASSVAGRTQETQYF.

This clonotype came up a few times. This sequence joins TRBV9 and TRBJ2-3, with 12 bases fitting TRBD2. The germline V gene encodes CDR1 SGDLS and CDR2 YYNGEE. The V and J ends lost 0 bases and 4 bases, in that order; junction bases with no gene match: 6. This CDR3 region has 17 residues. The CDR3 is CASSVGLAGVESDTQYF. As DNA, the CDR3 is TGTGCCAGCAGCGTAGGACTAGCGGGAGTTGAATCAGATACGCAGTATTTT. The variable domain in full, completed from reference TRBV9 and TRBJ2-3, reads DSGVTQTPKHLITATGQRVTLRCSPRSGDLSVYWYQQSLDQGLQFLIQYYNGEERAKGNILERFSAQQFPDLHSELNLSSLELGDSALYFCASSVGLAGVESDTQYFGPGTRLTVL.

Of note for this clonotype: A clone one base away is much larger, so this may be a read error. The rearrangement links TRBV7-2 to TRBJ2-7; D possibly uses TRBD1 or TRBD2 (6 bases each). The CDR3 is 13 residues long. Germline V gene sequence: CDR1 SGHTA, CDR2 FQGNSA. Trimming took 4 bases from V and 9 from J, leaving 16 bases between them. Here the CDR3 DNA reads TGTGCCAGCAGCTCGGGGGCTAATCGGGGGCAGTACTTC. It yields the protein CASSSGANRGQYF.

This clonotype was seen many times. Here the CDR3 reads CSARGQSYEQYF. CDR3 in DNA: TGCAGTGCTAGGGGACAGAGTTACGAGCAGTACTTC. The chain has TRBV20-1 and TRBJ2-7, with 7 bases identical to TRBD1. The ends lost 3 bases at V and 4 bases at J; junction bases unmatched: 3. The CDR3 extends over 12 amino acids. CDR1 is DFQATT and CDR2 is SNEGSKA in the germline V gene (reference sequence).

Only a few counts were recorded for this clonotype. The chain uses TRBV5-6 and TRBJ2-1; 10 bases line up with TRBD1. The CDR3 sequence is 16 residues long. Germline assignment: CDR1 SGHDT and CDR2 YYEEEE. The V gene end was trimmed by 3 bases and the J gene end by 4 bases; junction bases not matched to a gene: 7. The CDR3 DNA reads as TGTGCCAGCAGCTGGGGGGACAGGGGCTTATACAATGAGCAGTTCTTC. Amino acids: CASSWGDRGLYNEQFF.

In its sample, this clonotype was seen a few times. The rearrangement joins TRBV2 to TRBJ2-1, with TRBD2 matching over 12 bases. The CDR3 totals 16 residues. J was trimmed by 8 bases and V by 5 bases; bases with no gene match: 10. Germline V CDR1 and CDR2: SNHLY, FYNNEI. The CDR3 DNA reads TGTGCCAGCAGTCGACTAGCGGGAGTCCCCTTCGATGAGCAGTTCTTC. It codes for CASSRLAGVPFDEQFF. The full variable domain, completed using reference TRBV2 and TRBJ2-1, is EPEVTQTPSHQVTQMGQEVILRCVPISNHLYFYWYRQILGQKVEFLVSFYNNEISEKSEIFDDQFSVERPDGSNFTLKIRSTKLEDSAMYFCASSRLAGVPFDEQFFGPGTRLTVL.

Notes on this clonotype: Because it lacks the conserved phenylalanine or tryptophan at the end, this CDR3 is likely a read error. CDR3 in amino acids: CASSLERAGEQYL. In DNA form, the CDR3 reads TGTGCCAGCAGCCTCGAAAGGGCGGGTGAGCAGTACCTC. The chain recombines TRBV5-3 with TRBJ2-7, with TRBD2 as a possible D gene (5 bases). TRBV5-3 is identified as an open reading frame with a role that is uncertain. This CDR3 spans 13 amino acids. V was clipped by 8 bases and J by 7 bases, with 19 bases between them.

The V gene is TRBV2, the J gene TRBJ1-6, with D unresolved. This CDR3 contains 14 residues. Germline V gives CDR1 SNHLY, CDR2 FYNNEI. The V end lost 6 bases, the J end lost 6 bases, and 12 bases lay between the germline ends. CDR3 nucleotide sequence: TGTGCCAGCAGCCAAGTCGAAGGTAATTCACCCCTCCACTTT. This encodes CASSQVEGNSPLHF.

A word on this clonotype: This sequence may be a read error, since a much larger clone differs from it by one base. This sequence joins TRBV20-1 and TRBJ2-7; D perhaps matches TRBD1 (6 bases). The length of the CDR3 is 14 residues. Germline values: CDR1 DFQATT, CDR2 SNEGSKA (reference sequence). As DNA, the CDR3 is TGCAGTGCTAGACTAGCTCCGGACAGCTACAAGCAGTACTTC. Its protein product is CSARLAPDSYKQYF.

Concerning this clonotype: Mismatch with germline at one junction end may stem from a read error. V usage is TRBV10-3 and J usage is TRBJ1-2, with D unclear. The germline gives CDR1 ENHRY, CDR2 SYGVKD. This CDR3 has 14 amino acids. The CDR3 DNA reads TGTGCCAGCAGTAGAACAGTGACTAACTATGGCTACACCTTC. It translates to CASSRTVTNYGYTF.

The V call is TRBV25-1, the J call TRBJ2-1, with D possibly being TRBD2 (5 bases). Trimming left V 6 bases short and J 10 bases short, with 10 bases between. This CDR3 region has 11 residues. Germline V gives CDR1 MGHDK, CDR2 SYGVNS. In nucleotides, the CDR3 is TGTGCCAGCAGCCGAGGGTGGGAGCAGTTCTTC. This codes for CASSRGWEQFF.

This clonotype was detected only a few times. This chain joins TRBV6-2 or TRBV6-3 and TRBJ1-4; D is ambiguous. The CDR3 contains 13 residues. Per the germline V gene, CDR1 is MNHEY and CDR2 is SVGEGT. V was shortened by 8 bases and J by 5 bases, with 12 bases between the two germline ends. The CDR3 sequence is CASLGFANEKLFF. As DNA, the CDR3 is TGTGCCAGCCTTGGCTTTGCGAATGAAAAACTGTTTTTT.